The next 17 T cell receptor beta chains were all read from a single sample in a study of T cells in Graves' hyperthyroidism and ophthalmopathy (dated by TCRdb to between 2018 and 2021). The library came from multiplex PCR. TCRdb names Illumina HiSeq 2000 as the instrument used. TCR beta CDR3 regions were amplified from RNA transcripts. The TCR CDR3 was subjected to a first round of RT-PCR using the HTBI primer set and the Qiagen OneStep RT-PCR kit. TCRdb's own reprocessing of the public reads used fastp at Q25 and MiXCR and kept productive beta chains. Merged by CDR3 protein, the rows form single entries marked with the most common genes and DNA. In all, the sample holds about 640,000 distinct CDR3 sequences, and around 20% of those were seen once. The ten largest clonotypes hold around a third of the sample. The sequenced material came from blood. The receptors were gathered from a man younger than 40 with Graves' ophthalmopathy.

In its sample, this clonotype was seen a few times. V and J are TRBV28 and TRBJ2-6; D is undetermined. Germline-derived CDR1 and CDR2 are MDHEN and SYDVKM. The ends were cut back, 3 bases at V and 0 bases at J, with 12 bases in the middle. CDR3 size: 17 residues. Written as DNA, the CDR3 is TGTGCCAGCAGTTTGGGCAGGCGAAACTCTGGGGCCAACGTCCTGACTTTC. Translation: CASSLGRRNSGANVLTF.

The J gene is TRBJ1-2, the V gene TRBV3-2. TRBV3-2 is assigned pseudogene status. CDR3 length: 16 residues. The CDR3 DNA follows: TGTGCCAGCAGCCAAGATTGGCAGACTCCTAACTATGGCTACACCTTC. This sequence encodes CASSQDWQTPNYGYTF.

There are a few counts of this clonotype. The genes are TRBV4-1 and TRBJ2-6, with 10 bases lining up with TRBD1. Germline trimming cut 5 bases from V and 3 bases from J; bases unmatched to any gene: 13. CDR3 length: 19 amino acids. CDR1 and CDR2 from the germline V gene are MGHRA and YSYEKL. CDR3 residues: CASSTFGQGEFNGANVLTF. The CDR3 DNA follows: TGCGCCAGCAGCACTTTCGGACAGGGGGAGTTTAATGGGGCCAACGTCCTGACTTTC.

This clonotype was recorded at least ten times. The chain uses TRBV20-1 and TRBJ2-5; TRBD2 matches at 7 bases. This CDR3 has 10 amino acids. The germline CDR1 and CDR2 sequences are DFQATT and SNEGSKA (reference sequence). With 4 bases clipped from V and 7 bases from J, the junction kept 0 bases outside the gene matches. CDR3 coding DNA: TGCAGTGCTACGGGAGGGACCCAGTACTTC. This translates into CSATGGTQYF.

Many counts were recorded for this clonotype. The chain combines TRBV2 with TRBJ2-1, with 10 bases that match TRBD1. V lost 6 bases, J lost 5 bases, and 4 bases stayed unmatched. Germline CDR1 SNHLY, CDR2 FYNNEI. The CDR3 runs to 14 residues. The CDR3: CASSGQGGNNEQFF. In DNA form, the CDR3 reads TGTGCCAGCAGCGGACAGGGGGGGAACAATGAGCAGTTCTTC.

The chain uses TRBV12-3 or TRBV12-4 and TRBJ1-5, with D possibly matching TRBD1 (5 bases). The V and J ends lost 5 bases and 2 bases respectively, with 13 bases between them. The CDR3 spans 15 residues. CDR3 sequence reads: CASSGTAGGNQPQHF. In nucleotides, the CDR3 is TGTGCCAGCAGTGGGACCGCGGGGGGCAATCAGCCCCAGCATTTT.

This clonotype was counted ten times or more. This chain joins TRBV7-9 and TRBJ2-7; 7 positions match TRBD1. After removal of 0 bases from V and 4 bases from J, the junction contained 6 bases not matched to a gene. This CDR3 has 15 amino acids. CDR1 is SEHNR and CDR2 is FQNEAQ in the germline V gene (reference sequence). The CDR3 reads CASSLAGRGRYEQYF. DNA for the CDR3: TGTGCCAGCAGCTTAGCAGGCAGGGGGAGATACGAGCAGTACTTC.

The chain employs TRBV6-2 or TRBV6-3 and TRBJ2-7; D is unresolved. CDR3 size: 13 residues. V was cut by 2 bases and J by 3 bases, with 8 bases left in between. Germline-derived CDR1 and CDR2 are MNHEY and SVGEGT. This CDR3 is CASSYRYYYEQYF. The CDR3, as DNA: TGTGCCAGCAGTTACAGATACTACTACGAGCAGTACTTC.

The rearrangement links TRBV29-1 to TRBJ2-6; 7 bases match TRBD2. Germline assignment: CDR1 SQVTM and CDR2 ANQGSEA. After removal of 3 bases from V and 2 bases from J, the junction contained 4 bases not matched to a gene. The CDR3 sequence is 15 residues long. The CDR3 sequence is CSVEEAGAGANVLTF. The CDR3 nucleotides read TGCAGCGTTGAGGAGGCGGGAGCTGGGGCCAACGTCCTGACTTTC.

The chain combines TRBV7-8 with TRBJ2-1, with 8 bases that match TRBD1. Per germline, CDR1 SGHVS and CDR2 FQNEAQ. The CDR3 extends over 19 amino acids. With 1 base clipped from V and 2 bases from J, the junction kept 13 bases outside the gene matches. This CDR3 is CASSLDRHLDRATYNEQFF. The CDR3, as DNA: TGTGCCAGCAGCTTAGACCGACATTTGGACAGGGCAACCTACAATGAGCAGTTCTTC.

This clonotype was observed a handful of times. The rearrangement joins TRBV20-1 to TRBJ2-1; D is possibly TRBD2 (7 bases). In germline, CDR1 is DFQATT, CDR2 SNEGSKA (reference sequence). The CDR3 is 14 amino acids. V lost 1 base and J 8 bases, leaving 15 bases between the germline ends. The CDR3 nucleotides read TGCAGTGCTAGAGGACAGGATGGGGGGGATGAGCAGTTCTTC. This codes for CSARGQDGGDEQFF.

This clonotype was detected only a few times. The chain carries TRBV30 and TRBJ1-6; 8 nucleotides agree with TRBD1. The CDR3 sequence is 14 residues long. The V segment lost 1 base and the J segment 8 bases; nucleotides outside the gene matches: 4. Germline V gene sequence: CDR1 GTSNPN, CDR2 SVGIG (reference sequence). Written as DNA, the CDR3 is TGTGCCTGGAGTGAAGGGACAGGCCATTCACCCCTCCACTTT. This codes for CAWSEGTGHSPLHF.

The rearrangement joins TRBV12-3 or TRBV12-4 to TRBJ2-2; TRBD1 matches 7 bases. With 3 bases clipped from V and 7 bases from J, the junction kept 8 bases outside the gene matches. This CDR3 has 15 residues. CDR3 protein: CASSLETGNHGELFF. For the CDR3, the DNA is TGTGCCAGCAGTTTGGAGACAGGGAATCACGGGGAGCTGTTTTTT.

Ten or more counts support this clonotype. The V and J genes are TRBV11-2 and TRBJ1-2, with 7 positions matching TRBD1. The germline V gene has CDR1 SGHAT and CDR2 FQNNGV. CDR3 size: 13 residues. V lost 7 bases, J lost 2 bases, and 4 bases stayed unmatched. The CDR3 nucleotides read TGTGCCAGCACCGAGACAGGGAACTATGGCTACACCTTC. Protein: CASTETGNYGYTF.

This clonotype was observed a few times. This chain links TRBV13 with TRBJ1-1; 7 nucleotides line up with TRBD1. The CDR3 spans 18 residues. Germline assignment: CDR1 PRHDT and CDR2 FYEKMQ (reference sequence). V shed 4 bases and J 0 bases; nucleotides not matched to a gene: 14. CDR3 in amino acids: CASSSLTNRGRMNTEAFF. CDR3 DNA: TGTGCCAGCAGCTCCCTTACTAACAGGGGACGGATGAACACTGAAGCTTTCTTT.

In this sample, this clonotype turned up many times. DNA of the CDR3: TGCGCCAGCAGCTACTCCGGAGGACAGGGGTTAAGAGGTGAAAAACTGTTTTTT. Its translation: CASSYSGGQGLRGEKLFF. V usage is TRBV5-1 and J usage is TRBJ1-4; 9 positions match TRBD1. The CDR3 is 18 amino acids. Germline loops: CDR1 SGHRS, CDR2 YFSETQ. The J segment lost 7 bases and the V segment lost 3 bases, leaving 16 bases of the junction unmatched. Full variable domain (outside the CDR3, taken from reference TRBV5-1 and TRBJ1-4): KAGVTQTPRYLIKTRGQQVTLSCSPISGHRSVSWYQQTPGQGLQFLFEYFSETQRNKGNFPGRFSGRQFSNSRSEMNVSTLELGDSALYLCASSYSGGQGLRGEKLFFGSGTQLSVL.

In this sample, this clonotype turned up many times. The DNA for the CDR3 is TGTGCCAGCAGCTTTGGGACAGACTACGAGCAGTACTTC. This translates into CASSFGTDYEQYF. V gene TRBV11-2 combines with J gene TRBJ2-7; TRBD1 matches 7 bases. This CDR3 has 13 residues. V lost 3 bases, J lost 3 bases, and 2 bases stayed unmatched. Germline V gene sequence: CDR1 SGHAT, CDR2 FQNNGV.